Detailed here is one T cell receptor beta chain. Per the original data handling: Estimation of nucleated cell counts was performed using reference gene primer amplification. Method: immunoSEQ multiplex PCR; TCRdb's copy keeps in-frame clones and lacks some. The DNA gave D and trimming, while V, J and clone size come from that table. This table holds about 97,000 clones, over 75% found once. This sample was taken from a study of blood T cell repertoires in COVID-19. The length of the CDR3 is 13 residues. V dropped 5 bases and J dropped 4 bases, with 11 bases sitting between them. The receptor comes from a woman in her twenties or thirties with acute or convalescent COVID-19. Sample: peripheral blood. The chain has TRBV12-3 or TRBV12-4 and TRBJ1-2; D ambiguous. Written as DNA, the CDR3 is TGTGCCAGCAGTCCCTCAGGAGGCTATGGCTACACCTTC. It encodes CASSPSGGYGYTF.